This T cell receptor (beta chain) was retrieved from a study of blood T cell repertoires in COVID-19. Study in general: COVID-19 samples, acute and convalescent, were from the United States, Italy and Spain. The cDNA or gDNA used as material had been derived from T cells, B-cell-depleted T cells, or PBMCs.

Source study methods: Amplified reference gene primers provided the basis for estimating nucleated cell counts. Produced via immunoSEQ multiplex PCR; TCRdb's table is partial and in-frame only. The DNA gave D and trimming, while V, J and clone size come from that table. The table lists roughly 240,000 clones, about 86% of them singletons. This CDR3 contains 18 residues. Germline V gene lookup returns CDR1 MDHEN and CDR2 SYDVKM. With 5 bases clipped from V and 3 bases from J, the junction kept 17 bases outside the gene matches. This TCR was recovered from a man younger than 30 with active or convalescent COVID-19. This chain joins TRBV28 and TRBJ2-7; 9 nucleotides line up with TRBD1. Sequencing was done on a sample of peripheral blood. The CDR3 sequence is CASSLIVFRDREVYEQYF. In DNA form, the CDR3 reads TGTGCCAGCAGTCTGATTGTATTCCGGGACAGGGAAGTCTACGAGCAGTACTTC.